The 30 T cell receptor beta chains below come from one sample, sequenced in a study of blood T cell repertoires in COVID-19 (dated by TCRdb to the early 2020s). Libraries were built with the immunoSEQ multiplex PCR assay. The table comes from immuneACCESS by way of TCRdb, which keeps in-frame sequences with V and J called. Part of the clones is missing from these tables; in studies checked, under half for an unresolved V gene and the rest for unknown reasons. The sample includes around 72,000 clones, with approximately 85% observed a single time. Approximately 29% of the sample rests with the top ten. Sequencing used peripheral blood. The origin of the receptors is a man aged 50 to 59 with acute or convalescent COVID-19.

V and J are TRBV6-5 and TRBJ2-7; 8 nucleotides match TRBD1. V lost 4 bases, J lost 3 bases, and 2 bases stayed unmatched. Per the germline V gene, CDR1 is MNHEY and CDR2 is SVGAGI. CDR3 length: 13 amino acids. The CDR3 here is CASSWDRNYEQYF. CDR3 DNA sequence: TGTGCCAGCAGTTGGGACAGGAACTACGAGCAGTACTTC.

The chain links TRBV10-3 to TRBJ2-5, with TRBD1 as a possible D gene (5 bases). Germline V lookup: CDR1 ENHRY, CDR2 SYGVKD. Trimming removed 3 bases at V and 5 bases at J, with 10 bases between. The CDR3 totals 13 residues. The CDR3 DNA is TGTGCCATCAGTGATAGTAGGGGTGAGACCCAGTACTTC. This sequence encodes CAISDSRGETQYF.

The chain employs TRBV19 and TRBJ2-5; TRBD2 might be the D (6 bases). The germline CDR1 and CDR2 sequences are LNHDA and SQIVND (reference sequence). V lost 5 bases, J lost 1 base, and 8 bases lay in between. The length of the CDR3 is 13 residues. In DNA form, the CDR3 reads TGTGCCAGTAGTGAAGCGGGCCAAGAGACCCAGTACTTC. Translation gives CASSEAGQETQYF.

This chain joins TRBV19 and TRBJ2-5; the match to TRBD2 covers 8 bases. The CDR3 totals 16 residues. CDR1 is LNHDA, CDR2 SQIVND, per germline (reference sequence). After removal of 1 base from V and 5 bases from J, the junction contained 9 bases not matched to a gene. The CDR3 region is CASSIGNSGVRETQYF. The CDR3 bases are TGTGCCAGTAGTATAGGTAATAGCGGGGTCCGGGAGACCCAGTACTTC.

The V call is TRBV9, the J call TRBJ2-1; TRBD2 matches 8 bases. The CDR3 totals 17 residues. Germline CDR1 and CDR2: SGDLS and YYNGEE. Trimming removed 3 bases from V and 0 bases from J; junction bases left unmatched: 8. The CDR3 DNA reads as TGTGCCAGCAGCGCCGTAGCGGGGTTACTCTCCTACAATGAGCAGTTCTTC. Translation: CASSAVAGLLSYNEQFF.

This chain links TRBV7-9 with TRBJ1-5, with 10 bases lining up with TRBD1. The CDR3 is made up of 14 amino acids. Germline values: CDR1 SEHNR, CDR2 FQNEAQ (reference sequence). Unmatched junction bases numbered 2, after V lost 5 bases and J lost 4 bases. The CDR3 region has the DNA TGTGCCAGCAGCCGGACAGGGGGTAATCAGCCCCAGCATTTT. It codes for CASSRTGGNQPQHF. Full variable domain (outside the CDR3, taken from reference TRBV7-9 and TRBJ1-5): DTGVSQNPRHKITKRGQNVTFRCDPISEHNRLYWYRQTLGQGPEFLTYFQNEAQLEKSRLLSDRFSAERPKGSFSTLEIQRTEQGDSAMYLCASSRTGGNQPQHFGDGTRLSIL.

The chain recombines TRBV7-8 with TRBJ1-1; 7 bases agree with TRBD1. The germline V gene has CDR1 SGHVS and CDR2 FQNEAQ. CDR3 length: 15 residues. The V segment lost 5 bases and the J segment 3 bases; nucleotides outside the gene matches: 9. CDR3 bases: TGTGCCAGCAGCCTCTACAGGGGCCCGTACACTGAAGCTTTCTTT. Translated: CASSLYRGPYTEAFF.

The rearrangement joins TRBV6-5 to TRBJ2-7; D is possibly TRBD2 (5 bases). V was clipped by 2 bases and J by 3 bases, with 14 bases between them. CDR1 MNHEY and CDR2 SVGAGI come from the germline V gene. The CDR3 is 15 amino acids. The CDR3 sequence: CASSYPAGNDYEQYF. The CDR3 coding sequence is TGTGCCAGCAGTTACCCGGCCGGGAACGACTACGAGCAGTACTTC.

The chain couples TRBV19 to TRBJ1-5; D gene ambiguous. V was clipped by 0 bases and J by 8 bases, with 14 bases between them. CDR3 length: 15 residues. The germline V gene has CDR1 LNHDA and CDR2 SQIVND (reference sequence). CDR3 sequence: CASSIDGVASKPQHF. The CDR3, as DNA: TGTGCCAGTAGTATAGACGGCGTAGCTAGCAAGCCCCAGCATTTT.

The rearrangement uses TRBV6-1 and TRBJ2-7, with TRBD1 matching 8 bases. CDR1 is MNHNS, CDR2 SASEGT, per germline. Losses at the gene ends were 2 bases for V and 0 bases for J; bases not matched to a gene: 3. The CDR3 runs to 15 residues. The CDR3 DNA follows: TGTGCCAGCAGTGAAACCGACAGGGGCTCCTACGAGCAGTACTTC. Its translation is CASSETDRGSYEQYF.

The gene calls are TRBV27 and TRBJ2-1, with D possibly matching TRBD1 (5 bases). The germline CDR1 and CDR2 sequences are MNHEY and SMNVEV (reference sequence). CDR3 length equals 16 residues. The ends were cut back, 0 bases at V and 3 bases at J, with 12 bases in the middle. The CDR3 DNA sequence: TGTGCCAGCAGTTTATCGTCAGGGATGAACTACAATGAGCAGTTCTTC. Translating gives CASSLSSGMNYNEQFF.

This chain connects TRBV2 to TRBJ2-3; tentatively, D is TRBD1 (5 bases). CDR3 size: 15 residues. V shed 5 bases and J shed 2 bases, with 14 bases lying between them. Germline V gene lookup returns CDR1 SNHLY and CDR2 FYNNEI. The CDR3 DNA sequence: TGTGCCAGCAGTTACAGGTCAATGAACACAGATACGCAGTATTTT. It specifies CASSYRSMNTDTQYF.

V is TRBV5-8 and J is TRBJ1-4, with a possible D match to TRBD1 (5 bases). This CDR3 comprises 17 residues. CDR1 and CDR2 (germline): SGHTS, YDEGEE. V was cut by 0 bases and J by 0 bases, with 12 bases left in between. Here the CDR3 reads CASSLGTGPPTNEKLFF. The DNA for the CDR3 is TGTGCCAGCAGCTTGGGCACAGGTCCCCCAACTAATGAAAAACTGTTTTTT.

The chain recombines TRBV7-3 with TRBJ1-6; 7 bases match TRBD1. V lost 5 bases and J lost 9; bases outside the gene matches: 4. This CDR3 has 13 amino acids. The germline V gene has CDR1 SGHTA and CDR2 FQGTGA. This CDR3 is CASSPDRVSPLHF. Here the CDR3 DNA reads TGTGCCAGCAGCCCTGACAGGGTTTCACCCCTCCACTTT.

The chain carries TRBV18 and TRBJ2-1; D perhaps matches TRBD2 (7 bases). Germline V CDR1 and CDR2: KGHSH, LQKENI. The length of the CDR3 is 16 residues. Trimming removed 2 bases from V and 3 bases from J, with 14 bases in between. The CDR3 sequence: CASSPAVGGLYNEQFF. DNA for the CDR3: TGTGCCAGCTCACCAGCAGTCGGGGGGCTCTACAATGAGCAGTTCTTC.

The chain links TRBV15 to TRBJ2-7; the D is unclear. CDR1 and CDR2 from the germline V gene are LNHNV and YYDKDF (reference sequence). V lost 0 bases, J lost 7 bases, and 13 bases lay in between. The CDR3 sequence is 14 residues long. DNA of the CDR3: TGTGCCACCAGCAGAGATGTTGAGAGGTGGGAGCAGTACTTC. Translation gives CATSRDVERWEQYF. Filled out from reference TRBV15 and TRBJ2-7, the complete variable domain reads DAMVIQNPRYQVTQFGKPVTLSCSQTLNHNVMYWYQQKSSQAPKLLFHYYDKDFNNEADTPDNFQSRRPNTSFCFLDIRSPGLGDTAMYLCATSRDVERWEQYFGPGTRLTVT.

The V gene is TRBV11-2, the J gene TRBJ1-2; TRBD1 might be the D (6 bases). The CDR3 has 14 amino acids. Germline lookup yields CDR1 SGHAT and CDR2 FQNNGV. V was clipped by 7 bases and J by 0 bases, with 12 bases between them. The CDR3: CASTQGYSNYGYTF. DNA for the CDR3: TGTGCCAGCACCCAGGGGTACTCTAACTATGGCTACACCTTC.

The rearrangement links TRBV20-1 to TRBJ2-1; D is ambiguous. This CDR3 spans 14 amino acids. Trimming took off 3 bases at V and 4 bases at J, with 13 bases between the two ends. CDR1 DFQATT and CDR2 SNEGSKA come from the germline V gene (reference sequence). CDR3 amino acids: CSASIWQKYNEQFF. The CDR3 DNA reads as TGCAGTGCTAGTATATGGCAGAAATACAATGAGCAGTTCTTC.

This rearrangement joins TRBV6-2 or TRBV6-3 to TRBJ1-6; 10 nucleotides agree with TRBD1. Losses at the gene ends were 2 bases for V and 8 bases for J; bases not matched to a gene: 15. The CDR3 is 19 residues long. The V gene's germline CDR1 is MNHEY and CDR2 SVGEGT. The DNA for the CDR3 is TGTGCCAGCAGTTACCCGCCCTCGCCGGGACAGGGGACCTATTCACCCCTCCACTTT. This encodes CASSYPPSPGQGTYSPLHF.

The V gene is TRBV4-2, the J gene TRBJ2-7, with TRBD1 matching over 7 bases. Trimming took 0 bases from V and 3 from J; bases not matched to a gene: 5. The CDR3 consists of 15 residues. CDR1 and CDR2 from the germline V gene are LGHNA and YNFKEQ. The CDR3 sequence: CASSQEWSGGYEQYF. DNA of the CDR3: TGTGCCAGCAGCCAAGAGTGGTCAGGGGGCTACGAGCAGTACTTC.

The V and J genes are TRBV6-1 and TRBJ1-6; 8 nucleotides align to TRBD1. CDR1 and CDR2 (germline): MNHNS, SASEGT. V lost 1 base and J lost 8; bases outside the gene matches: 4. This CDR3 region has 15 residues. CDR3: CASSEVDREDSPLHF. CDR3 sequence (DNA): TGTGCCAGCAGTGAAGTGGACAGGGAGGATTCACCCCTCCACTTT.

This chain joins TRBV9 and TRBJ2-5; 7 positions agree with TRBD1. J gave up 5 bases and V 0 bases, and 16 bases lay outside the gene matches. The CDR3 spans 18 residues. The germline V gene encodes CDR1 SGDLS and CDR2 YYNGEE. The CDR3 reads CASSVGDTGELSRETQYF. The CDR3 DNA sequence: TGTGCCAGCAGCGTAGGGGATACAGGGGAGTTGAGTAGGGAGACCCAGTACTTC.

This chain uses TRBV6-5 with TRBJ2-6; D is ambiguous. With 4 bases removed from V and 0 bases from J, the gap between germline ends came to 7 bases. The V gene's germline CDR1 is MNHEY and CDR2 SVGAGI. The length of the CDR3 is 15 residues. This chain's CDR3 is CASSSRYSGANVLTF. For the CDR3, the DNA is TGTGCCAGCAGTTCCCGTTACTCTGGGGCCAACGTCCTGACTTTC.

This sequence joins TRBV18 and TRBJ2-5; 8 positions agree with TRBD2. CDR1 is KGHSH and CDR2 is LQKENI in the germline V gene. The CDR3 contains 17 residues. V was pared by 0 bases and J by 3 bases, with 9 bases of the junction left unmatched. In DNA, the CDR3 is TGTGCCAGCTCACCACCGCCGAATCCAGCGGGGGAAGAGACCCAGTACTTC. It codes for CASSPPPNPAGEETQYF.

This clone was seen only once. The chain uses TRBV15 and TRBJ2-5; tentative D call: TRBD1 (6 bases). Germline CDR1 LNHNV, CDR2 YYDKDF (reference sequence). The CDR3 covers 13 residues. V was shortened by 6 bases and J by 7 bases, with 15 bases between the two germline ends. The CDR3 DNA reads TGTGCCACCAGTGGGACAAGCCCAGGGACCCAGTACTTC. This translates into CATSGTSPGTQYF.

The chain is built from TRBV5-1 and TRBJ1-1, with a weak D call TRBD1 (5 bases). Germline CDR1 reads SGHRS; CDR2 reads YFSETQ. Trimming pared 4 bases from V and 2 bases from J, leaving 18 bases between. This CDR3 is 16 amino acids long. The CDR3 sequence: CASSRNRARTNTEAFF. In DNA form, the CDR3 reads TGCGCCAGCAGCCGGAACCGAGCACGGACAAACACTGAAGCTTTCTTT.

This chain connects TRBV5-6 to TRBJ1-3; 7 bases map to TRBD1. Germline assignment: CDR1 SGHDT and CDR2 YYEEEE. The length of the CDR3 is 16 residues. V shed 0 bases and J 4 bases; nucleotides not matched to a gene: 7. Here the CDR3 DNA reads TGTGCCAGCAGCTTGGACAGGGGCGCTAAAGGAAACACCATATATTTT. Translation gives CASSLDRGAKGNTIYF.

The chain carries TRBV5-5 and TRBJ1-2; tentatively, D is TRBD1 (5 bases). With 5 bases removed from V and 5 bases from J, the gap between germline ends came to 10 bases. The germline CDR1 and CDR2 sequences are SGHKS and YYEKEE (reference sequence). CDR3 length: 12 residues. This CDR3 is CASSLDRYGYTF. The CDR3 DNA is TGTGCCAGCAGTTTAGACAGATATGGCTACACCTTC. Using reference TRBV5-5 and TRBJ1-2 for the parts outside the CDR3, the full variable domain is DAGVTQSPTHLIKTRGQQVTLRCSPISGHKSVSWYQQVLGQGPQFIFQYYEKEERGRGNFPDRFSARQFPNYSSELNVNALLLGDSALYLCASSLDRYGYTFGSGTRLTVV.

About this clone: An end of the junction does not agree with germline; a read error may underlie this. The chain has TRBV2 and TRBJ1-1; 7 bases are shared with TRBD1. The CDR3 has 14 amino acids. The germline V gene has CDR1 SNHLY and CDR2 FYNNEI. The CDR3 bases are TGTGCCAGCAGAGAAGCCGGGACAGAAGGTGAAGCTTTCTTT. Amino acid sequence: CASREAGTEGEAFF.

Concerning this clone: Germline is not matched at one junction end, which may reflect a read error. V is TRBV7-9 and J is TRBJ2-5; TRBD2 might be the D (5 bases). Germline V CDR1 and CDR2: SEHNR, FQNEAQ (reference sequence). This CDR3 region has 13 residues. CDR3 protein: CASSVAGLETQYF. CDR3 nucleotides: TGTGCCAGCAGCGTAGCCGGACTCGAGACCCAGTACTTC.